This T cell receptor beta chain was identified during a study of lymphopenia after photon versus proton radiotherapy. Study conclusions and caveats: After the lymphocyte nadir, photon-treated repertoires showed oligoclonal expansion, especially of CD8+ Temra cells.

CDR1 and CDR2 from the germline V gene are SGHTA and FQGTGA. This CDR3 spans 15 amino acids. V shed 2 bases and J 4 bases; nucleotides not matched to a gene: 3. Remarks on this clone: Its antigen is not identified.

Only in-frame clones appear in the TCRdb table, and some are missing; sequencing was by immunoSEQ multiplex PCR. The sample consists of about 58,000 clones, about four fifths of them appearing once. The chain has TRBV7-3 and TRBJ2-1, with 9 bases aligning to TRBD2. This sample comprised peripheral blood, obtained from a patient treated with proton-based radiotherapy. This clonotype was sampled from a man between 60 and 75 years old with pancreatic cancer. The CDR3 here is CASSLVAGGYNEQFF. Here the CDR3 DNA reads TGTGCCAGCAGCTTAGTTGCGGGAGGGTACAATGAGCAGTTCTTC.